This T cell receptor (beta chain) derives from a study of shared clonotypes between healthy human individuals. Broader study findings: Some clonotypes were shared by all four sorted-subset donors, while others were not shared. The non-shared ones had lower generation probabilities than the shared ones. Naive subsets generally had larger estimated richness than memory subsets.

A word on this clone: The antigen remains unidentified.

Trimming cost V 4 bases and J 6 bases, with 7 bases left between them. The CDR3 runs to 12 residues. Germline-derived CDR1 and CDR2 are SGHDN and FVKESK. Original analysis: ImmunoSEQ output lacked quality scores and full-length reads, limiting matched filtering. Repertoires were generated with immunoSEQ multiplex PCR, while TCRdb's copy carries only in-frame clones and drops some. The V and J calls and clone size are taken from that table; D and trimming were inferred from the DNA. The sample holds hundreds of thousands of clones; more than 70% are singletons and the top ten take around 1.8%. The study separated CD4+ cells into CD45RA+ naive and CD45RA-negative memory subsets.

Sequenced material: memory CD4+ T cells sorted from blood. Subset here: CD45RA-negative fraction. The TCR was taken from a woman aged 25-40 years in good health. The chain uses TRBV14 and TRBJ1-5; D is perhaps TRBD1 (5 bases). CDR3 nucleotide sequence: TGTGCCAGCAGCCGAGGGGTTCAGCCCCAGCATTTT. Its protein product is CASSRGVQPQHF. The full variable domain, with the rest looked up from reference TRBV14 and TRBJ1-5, is EAGVTQFPSHSVIEKGQTVTLRCDPISGHDNLYWYRRVMGKEIKFLLHFVKESKQDESGMPNNRFLAERTGGTYSTLKVQPAELEDSGVYFCASSRGVQPQHFGDGTRLSIL.